The clone carrying this T cell receptor beta chain was detected only a few times. This CDR3 spans 15 amino acids. Trimming removed 6 bases from V and 8 bases from J; junction bases left unmatched: 12. The germline gives CDR1 MDHEN, CDR2 SYDVKM. Libraries were prepared by immunoSEQ multiplex PCR; TCRdb keeps only in-frame clonotypes and omits some of them. Of 100,000 to 150,000 clones in the sample, approximately 90% were seen once. The sample is drawn from a study of blood T cell repertoires in COVID-19. The origin of this receptor is a human donor in a cohort sampled during active COVID-19. The rearrangement links TRBV28 to TRBJ2-1; 8 bases match TRBD2. What was sequenced was peripheral blood. The CDR3 protein is CASRPSGRVRDEQFF. The DNA for the CDR3 is TGTGCCAGCAGGCCATCCGGGAGGGTCAGGGATGAGCAGTTCTTC.